This paragraph reports one T cell receptor beta chain. Its cognate antigen is unknown. This entry belongs to a study of T cell clonotyping in hematopoietic cell transplantation. Study background: Cytoreduction preceded collection of pretransplant recipient samples. Whole-study results and caveats: Higher Inverse Simpson Index values in graft donor and pretransplant recipient predicted broader posttransplant TCR diversity. No sorting was done, leaving CD4 and CD8 contributions mixed.

The assay was immunoSEQ multiplex PCR, and TCRdb's table has in-frame clones only and misses some. This sample has 15,000 to 20,000 clones, with 77% found just once. Looked up from germline, CDR1 is LGHNA and CDR2 is YSLEER. The CDR3 spans 14 residues. Trimming cost V 1 base and J 6 bases; bases outside gene matches: 3. Time point here: recipient sample about 28 days before transplant, after cytoreduction. V usage is TRBV4-3 and J usage is TRBJ1-5; 7 positions match TRBD1. This clonotype was obtained from a man in his sixties with acute myeloid leukemia. Some clones in this sample may be carry-over from other donors' samples. The input for sequencing was peripheral blood mononuclear cells, taken before stem cell transplant. The CDR3 region is CASSQVPGGQPQHF. Here the CDR3 DNA reads TGCGCCAGCAGCCAAGTTCCAGGGGGTCAGCCCCAGCATTTT.